One and the same sample provided the 14 T cell receptor beta chains below, sequenced in a study of T cell responses to AZD1222 COVID-19 vaccine (dated by TCRdb to the early 2020s). The time point label, as the study defines it: baseline before first vaccination. Library generation was performed with the immunoSEQ multiplex PCR assay. TCRdb obtained this table from immuneACCESS and retained in-frame rearrangements with V and J assigned. These tables miss some clones; where compared with another copy, unresolved V genes account for less than half of the shortfall, and the remainder is unexplained. The table held for this sample gives 150,000 or so clones. The ten largest clones capture about 2.2% of the sample. The source material was peripheral blood. These receptor sequences come from an adult in good health.

The chain combines TRBV6-7 with TRBJ2-7; D is uncertain. TRBV6-7 is classed as an ORF, of uncertain function. The germline V and J ends were trimmed by 6 bases and 0 bases, with 12 bases remaining between them. CDR3 size: 14 residues. The CDR3 sequence is CASRRHKSSYEQYF. The CDR3 DNA reads TGTGCCAGCAGGCGACATAAAAGCTCCTACGAGCAGTACTTC.

The chain joins TRBV19 to TRBJ1-2, with D maybe TRBD1 (5 bases). The length of the CDR3 is 16 residues. Germline V gene data show CDR1 as LNHDA and CDR2 as SQIVND (reference sequence). The ends were cut back, 3 bases at V and 4 bases at J, with 18 bases in the middle. CDR3 sequence (DNA): TGTGCCAGTAGTATCGCCCCCCGGGACGTAAGCTATGGCTACACCTTC. It encodes CASSIAPRDVSYGYTF.

The chain combines TRBV12-3 or TRBV12-4 with TRBJ1-1; D remains ambiguous. The germline V and J ends were trimmed by 4 bases and 5 bases, with 5 bases remaining between them. CDR3 length equals 11 residues. The CDR3 region has the DNA TGTGCCAGCAGTTCTCGGACTGAAGCTTTCTTT. It yields the protein CASSSRTEAFF.

The gene calls are TRBV2 and TRBJ2-1, with TRBD1 matching over 10 bases. The CDR3 is 17 residues long. The germline V gene encodes CDR1 SNHLY and CDR2 FYNNEI. Unmatched junction bases numbered 16, after V lost 6 bases and J lost 8 bases. CDR3 region: CASSARQGAATGYEQFF. The CDR3 DNA reads as TGTGCCAGCAGCGCCAGACAGGGGGCCGCGACGGGATATGAGCAGTTCTTC.

The V and J genes are TRBV5-1 and TRBJ2-7; D gene unclear. CDR3 length: 14 residues. Germline V CDR1 and CDR2: SGHRS, YFSETQ. V was cut by 0 bases and J by 0 bases, with 7 bases left in between. The DNA of the CDR3 is TGCGCCAGCAGCTTGGAGCCAGGCTCCTACGAGCAGTACTTC. It is translated as CASSLEPGSYEQYF.

This chain's CDR3 is CASSLGGTGFRLNTEAFF. In DNA form, the CDR3 reads TGTGCCAGCAGCTTGGGCGGGACAGGGTTTCGATTGAACACTGAAGCTTTCTTT. The chain carries TRBV5-6 and TRBJ1-1; 9 nucleotides align to TRBD1. Germline-derived CDR1 and CDR2 are SGHDT and YYEEEE. The CDR3 contains 18 residues. Trimming removed 0 bases from V and 0 bases from J; junction bases left unmatched: 9.

J is TRBJ2-2 and V is TRBV29-1; D gene uncertain. The length of the CDR3 is 12 residues. CDR1 and CDR2 (germline): SQVTM, ANQGSEA. Trimming shortened V by 5 bases and J by 4 bases, and 8 bases separated the two germline ends. This chain's CDR3 is CSVRRSTGELFF. DNA for the CDR3: TGCAGCGTTCGTAGGTCCACCGGGGAGCTGTTTTTT.

The genes are TRBV9 and TRBJ2-5, with D possibly matching TRBD2 (6 bases). V lost 1 base to trimming and J lost 5 bases, with 21 bases between them. This CDR3 contains 17 residues. Germline V gene sequence: CDR1 SGDLS, CDR2 YYNGEE. CDR3 bases: TGTGCCAGCAGCGTACACGGGGGTGGCGGTTTGGGCGAGACCCAGTACTTC. This gives the protein CASSVHGGGGLGETQYF.

The rearrangement uses TRBV7-8 and TRBJ2-1, with 8 nucleotides matching TRBD2. This CDR3 comprises 16 residues. V lost 0 bases, J lost 4 bases, and 5 bases stayed unmatched. CDR1 SGHVS and CDR2 FQNEAQ come from the germline V gene. Written as DNA, the CDR3 is TGTGCCAGCAGCTTAGCAGGGACTAGTTCGTACAATGAGCAGTTCTTC. This codes for CASSLAGTSSYNEQFF. The full variable domain, completed using reference TRBV7-8 and TRBJ2-1, is GAGVSQSPRYKVAKRGQDVALRCDPISGHVSLFWYQQALGQGPEFLTYFQNEAQLDKSGLPSDRFFAERPEGSVSTLKIQRTQQEDSAVYLCASSLAGTSSYNEQFFGPGTRLTVL.

The chain is built from TRBV28 and TRBJ1-5; 7 positions match TRBD1. In germline, CDR1 is MDHEN, CDR2 SYDVKM. V was pared by 5 bases and J by 3 bases, with 7 bases of the junction left unmatched. CDR3 length: 15 residues. The CDR3 DNA is TGTGCCAGCAGTGACAGGGCCCGGGTCAATCAGCCCCAGCATTTT. Its protein is CASSDRARVNQPQHF.

The rearrangement links TRBV21-1 to TRBJ1-5. TRBV21-1 is a pseudogene locus. The CDR3 has 16 residues. The CDR3 is CASPKVGGPTNQPQHF. The CDR3 coding sequence is TGTGCCAGCCCGAAAGTGGGGGGGCCGACGAATCAGCCCCAGCATTTT.

The CDR3 sequence is CASSLVVGVEQYF. The CDR3 bases are TGTGCCAGCAGCTTAGTAGTGGGGGTCGAGCAGTACTTC. The chain couples TRBV11-2 to TRBJ2-7; D could derive from TRBD1 or TRBD2 (5 bases each). Germline loops: CDR1 SGHAT, CDR2 FQNNGV. V was pared by 1 base and J by 6 bases, with 10 bases between. This CDR3 spans 13 amino acids. The full variable domain, rest sourced from reference TRBV11-2 and TRBJ2-7, is EAGVAQSPRYKIIEKRQSVAFWCNPISGHATLYWYQQILGQGPKLLIQFQNNGVVDDSQLPKDRFSAERLKGVDSTLKIQPAKLEDSAVYLCASSLVVGVEQYFGPGTRLTVT.

The chain employs TRBV19 and TRBJ1-1; TRBD1 might be the D (5 bases). The V gene lost 3 bases and the J gene lost 4 bases, with 18 bases spanning the gap. The CDR3 has 16 amino acids. The V gene's germline CDR1 is LNHDA and CDR2 SQIVND (reference sequence). The CDR3 sequence: CASSIPGRTGGTEAFF. DNA for the CDR3: TGTGCCAGTAGTATTCCCGGACGGACTGGGGGCACTGAAGCTTTCTTT.

The V and J genes are TRBV13 and TRBJ1-1; D might be TRBD1 (5 bases). This CDR3 spans 15 amino acids. V dropped 0 bases and J dropped 4 bases, with 12 bases sitting between them. Germline assignment: CDR1 PRHDT and CDR2 FYEKMQ (reference sequence). The CDR3 sequence: CASSLGGLQGTEAFF. CDR3 nucleotides: TGTGCCAGCAGCTTAGGGGGTCTTCAGGGCACTGAAGCTTTCTTT. Supplemented by reference TRBV13 and TRBJ1-1, the full variable domain reads AAGVIQSPRHLIKEKRETATLKCYPIPRHDTVYWYQQGPGQDPQFLISFYEKMQSDKGSIPDRFSAQQFSDYHSELNMSSLELGDSALYFCASSLGGLQGTEAFFGQGTRLTVV.